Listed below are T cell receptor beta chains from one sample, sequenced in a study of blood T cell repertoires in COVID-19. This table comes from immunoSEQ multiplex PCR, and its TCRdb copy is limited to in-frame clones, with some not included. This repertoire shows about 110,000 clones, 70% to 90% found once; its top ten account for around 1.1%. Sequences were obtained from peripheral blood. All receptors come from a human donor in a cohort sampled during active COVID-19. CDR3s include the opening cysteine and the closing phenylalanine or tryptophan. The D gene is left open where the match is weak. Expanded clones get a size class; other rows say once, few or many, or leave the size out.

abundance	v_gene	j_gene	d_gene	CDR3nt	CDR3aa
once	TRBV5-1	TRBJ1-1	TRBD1	TGCGCCAGCAGCCCGACAGGGTTCACTGAAGCTTTCTTT	CASSPTGFTEAFF
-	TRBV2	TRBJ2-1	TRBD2	TGTGCCAGCAGACCCGGACTAGCCCTCCATGAGCAGTTCTTC	CASRPGLALHEQFF
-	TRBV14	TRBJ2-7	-	TGTGCCAGCAGCCAAGATCGGGGGGCGGCCTACGAGCAGTACTTC	CASSQDRGAAYEQYF
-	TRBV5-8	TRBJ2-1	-	TGTGCCAGCACCCCCGAGAAGAGGTCAGACTCCTACAATGAGCAGTTCTTC	CASTPEKRSDSYNEQFF
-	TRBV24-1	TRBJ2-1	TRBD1	TGTGCCACCAGTGGACAGGGAGTTTACAATGAGCAGTTCTTC	CATSGQGVYNEQFF
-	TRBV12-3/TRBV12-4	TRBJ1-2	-	TGTGCCAGCAGTCGGGGAAGCTATGGCTACACCTTC	CASSRGSYGYTF
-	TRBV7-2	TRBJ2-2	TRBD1	TGTGCCAGCAGCCCCGCCCGTGGGACAGGGGGGGCCGGGGAGCTGTTTTTT	CASSPARGTGGAGELFF
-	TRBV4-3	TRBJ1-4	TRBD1	TGCGCCAGCAGCCAACCCGGGACAGAGAAAGAAAAACTGTTTTTT	CASSQPGTEKEKLFF
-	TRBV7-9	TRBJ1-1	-	TGTGCCAGCAGCTTAGTGGGGGCAGGAGGCTCTATGAACACTGAAGCTTTCTTT	CASSLVGAGGSMNTEAFF
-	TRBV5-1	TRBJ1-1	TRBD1	TGCGCCAGCAGCATTGACAGGGCGGACACTGAAGCTTTCTTT	CASSIDRADTEAFF
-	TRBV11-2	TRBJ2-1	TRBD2	TGTGCCAGCAGCTTAGTGCCCAGCGGGAGCATCGGGTCCTACAATGAGCAGTTCTTC	CASSLVPSGSIGSYNEQFF
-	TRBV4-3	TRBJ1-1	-	TGCGCCAGCAGCCAAGACCACGCCGGCACTGAAGCTTTCTTT	CASSQDHAGTEAFF
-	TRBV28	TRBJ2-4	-	TGTGCCAGCAGTTTGGCAGGAAAAAACATTCAGTACTTC	CASSLAGKNIQYF
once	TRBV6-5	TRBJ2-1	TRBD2	TGTGCCAGCACCGGACTAGCGGGAGGTGGGAATGAGCAGTTCTTC	CASTGLAGGGNEQFF
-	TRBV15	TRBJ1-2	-	TGTGCCACCAGCATAACCACTTGGGGCGGCTATGGCTACACCTTC	CATSITTWGGYGYTF
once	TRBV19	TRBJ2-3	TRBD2	TGTGCCAGTACCACCCTAGCGGGTCAGACAGATACGCAGTATTTT	CASTTLAGQTDTQYF
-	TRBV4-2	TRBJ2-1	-	TGTGCCAGCAGCCAAGACAGGGGAATTAAGAATGAGCAGTTCTTC	CASSQDRGIKNEQFF
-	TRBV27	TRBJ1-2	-	TGTGCCAGCAGCCAAACTACAGGGTCCTATGGCTACACCTTC	CASSQTTGSYGYTF
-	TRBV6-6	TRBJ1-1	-	TGTGCCAGCAGGCTACAGGGACGGAACACTGAAGCTTTCTTT	CASRLQGRNTEAFF
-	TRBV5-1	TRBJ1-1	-	TGCGCCAGCAGCTTGGGACCCGCGGGGGGCACTGAAGCTTTCTTT	CASSLGPAGGTEAFF
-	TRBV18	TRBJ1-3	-	TGTGCCAGCTCACCAGAATCAGTCTCTGGAAACACCATATATTTT	CASSPESVSGNTIYF
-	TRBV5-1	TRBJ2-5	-	TGCGCCAGCAGCTTGTGGCGCGCAGGGGACCAAGAGACCCAGTACTTC	CASSLWRAGDQETQYF
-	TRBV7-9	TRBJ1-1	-	TGTGCCAGCAGCTTAATACGGAGCCTGAACACTGAAGCTTTCTTT	CASSLIRSLNTEAFF
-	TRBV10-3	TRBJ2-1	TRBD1	TGTGCCATCAGTCGGACAGGGAACTACAATGAGCAGTTCTTC	CAISRTGNYNEQFF
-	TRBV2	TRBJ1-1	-	TGTGCCAGCAGTGAAGAGGTAAGGGGTACCGAAGCTTTCTTT	CASSEEVRGTEAFF
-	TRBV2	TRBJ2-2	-	TGTGCCAGCAGGTTGGCCAGGGCTGCCGGGGAGCTGTTTTTT	CASRLARAAGELFF
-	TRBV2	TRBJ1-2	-	TGTGCCAGCATACTACAGGGAGCCTATGGCTACACCTTC	CASILQGAYGYTF